The present T cell receptor (beta chain) was sequenced within a study of blood T cell repertoires in COVID-19. TCRdb keeps only in-frame clones here, not all; method: immunoSEQ multiplex PCR. The data contain tens of thousands of clones, approximately 90% of them singletons. V was shortened by 4 bases and J by 17 bases, with 14 bases between the two germline ends. The CDR3 covers 11 residues. CDR1 is MDHEN and CDR2 is SYDVKM in the germline V gene. This sequence originates from a woman aged 80 or over with active COVID-19. The chain couples TRBV28 to TRBJ1-4; perhaps TRBD1 as D (6 bases). Specimen: peripheral blood. In DNA form, the CDR3 reads TGTGCCAGCAGTTCCGACAGGTCCCCATTTTTT. Amino acids: CASSSDRSPFF.